The 5 T cell receptor beta chains reported below all come from one sample, sequenced in a study of T cell responses to AZD1222 COVID-19 vaccine. Libraries were prepared by immunoSEQ multiplex PCR; TCRdb keeps only in-frame clonotypes and omits some of them. Among hundreds of thousands of clones, approximately 94% were seen once, and the ten largest hold roughly 1%. The sample was peripheral blood, taken on day 0 of MenACWY control vaccination. The receptors shown here come from an adult in good health.

The J gene is TRBJ1-5, the V gene TRBV9; the D is unclear. Per the germline V gene, CDR1 is SGDLS and CDR2 is YYNGEE. V gave up 3 bases and J gave up 6 bases, with 13 bases separating them. CDR3 length equals 14 residues. For the CDR3, the DNA is TGTGCCAGCAGCGCCCTGTTGTCAGGTCAGCCCCAGCATTTT. This sequence encodes CASSALLSGQPQHF.

The chain has TRBV6-5 and TRBJ1-1; D unresolved. The CDR3 is made up of 12 amino acids. CDR1 MNHEY and CDR2 SVGAGI come from the germline V gene. V was shortened by 5 bases and J by 3 bases, with 7 bases between the two germline ends. For the CDR3, the DNA is TGTGCCAGCAGTCTGAAGGACACTGAAGCTTTCTTT. Protein product: CASSLKDTEAFF.

This clone has only one observation. The rearrangement links TRBV4-1 to TRBJ2-7; D is undetermined. Germline V lookup: CDR1 MGHRA, CDR2 YSYEKL. Trimming pared 4 bases from V and 3 bases from J, leaving 13 bases between. CDR3 length equals 14 residues. In nucleotides, the CDR3 is TGCGCCAGCAGCCGATCCCAGACCCTCTACGAGCAGTACTTC. Its protein product is CASSRSQTLYEQYF.

V gene TRBV7-9 combines with J gene TRBJ1-2, with 8 bases aligning to TRBD1. V lost 5 bases to trimming and J lost 8 bases; unmatched junction nucleotides: 13. The CDR3 consists of 15 residues. Germline V gene sequence: CDR1 SEHNR, CDR2 FQNEAQ (reference sequence). The DNA of the CDR3 is TGTGCCAGCAGCCCCTCGAAGGACAGGGTCTCGGGCTACACCTTC. As protein: CASSPSKDRVSGYTF.

V is TRBV24-1 and J is TRBJ1-2; possibly TRBD1 for D (5 bases). Trimming took 1 base from V and 8 from J, leaving 10 bases between them. The CDR3 is 13 amino acids. CDR1 and CDR2 from the germline V gene are KGHDR and SFDVKD. The CDR3 DNA is TGTGCCACCAGTGATTTCAGGGCCGGGGGCTACACCTTC. Translating it yields CATSDFRAGGYTF.